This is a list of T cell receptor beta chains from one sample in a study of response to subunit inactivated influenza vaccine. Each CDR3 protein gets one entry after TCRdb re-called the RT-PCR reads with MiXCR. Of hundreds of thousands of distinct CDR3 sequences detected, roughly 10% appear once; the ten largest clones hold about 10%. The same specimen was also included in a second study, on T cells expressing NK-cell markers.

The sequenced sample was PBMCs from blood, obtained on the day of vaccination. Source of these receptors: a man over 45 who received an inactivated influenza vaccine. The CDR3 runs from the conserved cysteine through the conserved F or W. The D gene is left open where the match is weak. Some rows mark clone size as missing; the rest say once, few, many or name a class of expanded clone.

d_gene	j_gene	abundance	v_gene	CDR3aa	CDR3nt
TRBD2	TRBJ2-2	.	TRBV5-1	CASSQSSGNTGELFF	TGCGCCAGCAGCCAATCTAGCGGAAACACCGGGGAGCTGTTTTTT
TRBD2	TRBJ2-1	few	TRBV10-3	CAISPGLADNEQFF	TGTGCCATATCACCGGGACTAGCGGACAATGAGCAGTTCTTC
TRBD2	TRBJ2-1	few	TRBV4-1	CASSRTSGLSYNEQFF	TGCGCCAGCAGCCGGACTAGCGGGCTCTCCTACAATGAGCAGTTCTTC
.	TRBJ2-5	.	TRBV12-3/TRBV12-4	CASSLLGGRAAETQYF	TGTGCCAGCAGTTTACTTGGGGGGCGGGCTGCAGAGACCCAGTACTTC
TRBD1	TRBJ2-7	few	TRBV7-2	CASSHPGTGTEYF	TGTGCCAGCAGCCATCCCGGGACAGGGACGGAGTACTTC
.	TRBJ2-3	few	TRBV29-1	CSVEGTTLTDTQYF	TGCAGCGTTGAAGGTACCACACTCACAGATACGCAGTATTTT
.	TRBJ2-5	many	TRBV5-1	CASSLEEETQYF	TGCGCCAGCAGCTTGGAAGAGGAGACCCAGTACTTC
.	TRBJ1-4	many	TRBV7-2	CASSLRATNEKLFF	TGTGCCAGCAGCTTACGAGCAACTAATGAAAAACTGTTTTTT
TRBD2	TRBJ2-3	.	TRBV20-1	CSARLADNTDTQYF	TGCAGTGCTAGACTAGCGGACAACACAGATACGCAGTATTTT
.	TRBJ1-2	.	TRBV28	CASSSGGSNYGYTF	TGTGCCAGCAGTTCGGGGGGCTCCAACTATGGCTACACCTTC
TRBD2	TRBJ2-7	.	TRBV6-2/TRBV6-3	CASSYTPLTSGSYEQYF	TGTGCCAGCAGTTACACACCCTTGACTAGCGGGAGCTACGAGCAGTACTTC
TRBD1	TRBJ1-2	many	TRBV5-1	CASSYQGDANYGYTF	TGCGCCAGCAGCTATCAGGGGGATGCTAACTATGGCTACACCTTC
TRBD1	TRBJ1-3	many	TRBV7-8	CASSPGTAAGNTIYF	TGTGCCAGCAGCCCTGGGACAGCCGCTGGAAACACCATATATTTT
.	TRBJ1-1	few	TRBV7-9	CASSYHELVSEAFF	TGTGCCAGCAGCTACCATGAGTTGGTGTCTGAAGCTTTCTTT
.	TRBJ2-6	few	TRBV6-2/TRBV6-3	CASSQGGGANVLTF	TGTGCCAGCAGTCAGGGGGGAGGGGCCAACGTCCTGACTTTC
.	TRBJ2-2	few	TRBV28	CASSFPSNISAGADTGELFF	TGTGCCAGCAGTTTTCCGTCCAATATCAGTGCGGGGGCAGACACCGGGGAGCTGTTTTTT
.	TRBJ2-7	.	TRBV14	CASSHTRRNEQYF	TGTGCCAGCAGCCATACAAGAAGAAACGAGCAGTACTTC
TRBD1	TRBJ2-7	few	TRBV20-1	CSARPGGKYEQYF	TGCAGTGCTAGACCAGGGGGCAAATACGAGCAGTACTTC
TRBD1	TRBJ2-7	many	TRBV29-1	CSVGYGTAKGNEQYF	TGCAGCGTCGGATATGGGACAGCCAAAGGTAACGAGCAGTACTTC
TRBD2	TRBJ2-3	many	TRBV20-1	CSAAIAGGTDTQYF	TGCAGTGCAGCAATAGCGGGGGGGACAGATACGCAGTATTTT